This T cell receptor (beta chain) was identified during a study of T cell responses to AZD1222 COVID-19 vaccine. Profiled with immunoSEQ multiplex PCR; TCRdb holds only in-frame clones, not every one. The sample includes around 130,000 clones, 90% of them seen just once. Study results and limitations: Reportedly, nearly half the spike-specific TCRs target unmutated variant regions. Increases in Spike-specific TCR breadth and depth were seen after two AZD1222 doses. Seropositive at baseline were only a handful of AZD1222 recipients.

Worth noting for this clone: Its antigen is not identified.

The sample consisted of peripheral blood, taken 28 days after the second dose of the MenACWY control vaccine. This TCR was sampled from an adult who received the MenACWY meningococcal vaccine as a control.

The CDR3 DNA sequence: TGCGCCAGCACGAGAGCGGGAGGCTACAATGAGCAGTTCTTC. Its protein is CASTRAGGYNEQFF. The chain uses TRBV5-1 and TRBJ2-1, with TRBD2 matching over 9 bases. This CDR3 has 14 residues. The germline V gene has CDR1 SGHRS and CDR2 YFSETQ. V gave up 6 bases and J gave up 3 bases; unmatched junction bases: 4. The full variable domain, in which reference TRBV5-1 and TRBJ2-1 provide the parts outside the CDR3, is KAGVTQTPRYLIKTRGQQVTLSCSPISGHRSVSWYQQTPGQGLQFLFEYFSETQRNKGNFPGRFSGRQFSNSRSEMNVSTLELGDSALYLCASTRAGGYNEQFFGPGTRLTVL.